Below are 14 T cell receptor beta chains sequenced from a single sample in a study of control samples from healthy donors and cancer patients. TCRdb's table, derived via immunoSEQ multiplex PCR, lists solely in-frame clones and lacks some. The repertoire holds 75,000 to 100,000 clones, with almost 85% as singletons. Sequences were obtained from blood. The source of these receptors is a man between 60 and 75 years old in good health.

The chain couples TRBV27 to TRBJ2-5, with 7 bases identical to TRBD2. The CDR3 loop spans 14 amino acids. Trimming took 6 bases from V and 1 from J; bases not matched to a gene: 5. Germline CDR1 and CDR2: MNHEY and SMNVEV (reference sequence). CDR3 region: CASSGGIFQETQYF. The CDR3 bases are TGTGCCAGCAGCGGGGGGATCTTCCAAGAGACCCAGTACTTC.

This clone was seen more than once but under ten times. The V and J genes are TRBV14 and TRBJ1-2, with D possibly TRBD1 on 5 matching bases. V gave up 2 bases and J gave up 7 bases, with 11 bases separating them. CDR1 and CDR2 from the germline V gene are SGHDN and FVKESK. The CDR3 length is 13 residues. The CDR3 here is CASSQTGYGGYTF. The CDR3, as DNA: TGTGCCAGCAGCCAAACAGGATATGGTGGCTACACCTTC.

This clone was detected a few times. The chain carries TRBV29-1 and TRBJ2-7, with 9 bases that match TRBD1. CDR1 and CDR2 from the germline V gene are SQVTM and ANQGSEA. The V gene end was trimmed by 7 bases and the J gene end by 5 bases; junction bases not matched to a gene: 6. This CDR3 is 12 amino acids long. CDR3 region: CSARDRDHEQYF. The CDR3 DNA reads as TGCAGCGCCCGGGACAGGGATCACGAGCAGTACTTC.

CDR3 residues: CAISESSETQYF. DNA of the CDR3: TGTGCCATCAGTGAGTCGTCAGAGACCCAGTACTTC. The chain has TRBV10-3 and TRBJ2-5; no firm D call. The germline V and J ends were trimmed by 0 bases and 4 bases, with 3 bases remaining between them. This CDR3 spans 12 amino acids. Germline-derived CDR1 and CDR2 are ENHRY and SYGVKD.

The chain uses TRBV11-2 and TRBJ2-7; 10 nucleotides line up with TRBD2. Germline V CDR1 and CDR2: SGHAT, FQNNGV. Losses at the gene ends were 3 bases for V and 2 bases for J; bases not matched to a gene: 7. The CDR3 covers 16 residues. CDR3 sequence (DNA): TGTGCCAGCAGCTTTGAGGGAGCGGGGGGGGCCTACGAGCAGTACTTC. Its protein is CASSFEGAGGAYEQYF.

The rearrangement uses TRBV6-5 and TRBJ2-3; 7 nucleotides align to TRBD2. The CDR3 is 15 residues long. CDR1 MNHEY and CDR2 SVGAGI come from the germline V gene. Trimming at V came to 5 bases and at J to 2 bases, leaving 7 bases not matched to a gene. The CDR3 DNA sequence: TGTGCCAGCAGTCTCGGCGGGAGCTCCACAGATACGCAGTATTTT. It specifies CASSLGGSSTDTQYF.

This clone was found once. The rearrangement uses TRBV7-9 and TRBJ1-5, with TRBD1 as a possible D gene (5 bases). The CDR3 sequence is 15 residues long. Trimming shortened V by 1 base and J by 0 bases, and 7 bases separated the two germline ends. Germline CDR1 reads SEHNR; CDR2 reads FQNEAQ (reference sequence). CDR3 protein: CASSLDQGSNQPQHF. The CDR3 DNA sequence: TGTGCCAGCAGCTTAGACCAGGGTAGCAATCAGCCCCAGCATTTT.

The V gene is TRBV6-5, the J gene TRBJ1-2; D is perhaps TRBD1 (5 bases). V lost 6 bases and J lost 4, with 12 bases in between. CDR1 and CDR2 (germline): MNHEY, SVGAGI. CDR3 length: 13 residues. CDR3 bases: TGTGCCAGCAGACCGGGACCGGCCTATGGCTACACCTTC. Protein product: CASRPGPAYGYTF.

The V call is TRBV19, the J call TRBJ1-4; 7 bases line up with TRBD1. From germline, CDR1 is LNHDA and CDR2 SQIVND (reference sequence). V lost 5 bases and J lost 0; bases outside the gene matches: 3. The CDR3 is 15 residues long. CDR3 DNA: TGTGCCAGTAGTGGCAGGGGGGCAACTAATGAAAAACTGTTTTTT. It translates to CASSGRGATNEKLFF.

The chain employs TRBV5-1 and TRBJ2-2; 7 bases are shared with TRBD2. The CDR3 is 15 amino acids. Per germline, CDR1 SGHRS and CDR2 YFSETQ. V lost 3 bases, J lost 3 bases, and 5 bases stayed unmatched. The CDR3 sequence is CASSSPAGYTGELFF. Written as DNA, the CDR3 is TGCGCCAGCAGCTCGCCAGCGGGATACACCGGGGAGCTGTTTTTT.

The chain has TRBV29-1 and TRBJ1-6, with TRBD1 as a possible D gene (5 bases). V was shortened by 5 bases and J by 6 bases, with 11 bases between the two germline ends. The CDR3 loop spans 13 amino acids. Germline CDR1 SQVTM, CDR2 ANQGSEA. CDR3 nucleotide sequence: TGCAGCGTTTCCAGGGAACGTAATTCACCCCTCCACTTT. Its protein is CSVSRERNSPLHF.

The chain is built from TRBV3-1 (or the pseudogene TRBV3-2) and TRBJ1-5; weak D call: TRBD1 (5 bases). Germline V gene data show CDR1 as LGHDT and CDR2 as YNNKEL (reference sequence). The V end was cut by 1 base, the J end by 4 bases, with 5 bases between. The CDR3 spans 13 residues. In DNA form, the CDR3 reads TGTGCCAGCAGCCAAGCAGGGAATCAGCCCCAGCATTTT. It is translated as CASSQAGNQPQHF.

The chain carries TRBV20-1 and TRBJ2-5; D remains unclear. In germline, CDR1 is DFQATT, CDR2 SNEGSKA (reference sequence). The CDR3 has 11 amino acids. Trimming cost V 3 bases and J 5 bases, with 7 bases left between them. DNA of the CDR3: TGCAGTGCTAGTATTCGGGAGACCCAGTACTTC. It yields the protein CSASIRETQYF.

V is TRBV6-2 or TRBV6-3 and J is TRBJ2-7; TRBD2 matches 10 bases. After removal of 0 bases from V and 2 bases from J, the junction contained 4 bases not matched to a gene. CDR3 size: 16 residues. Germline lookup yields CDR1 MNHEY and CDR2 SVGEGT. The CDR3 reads CASSYSVLAGTYEQYF. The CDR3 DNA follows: TGTGCCAGCAGTTACTCAGTACTAGCGGGGACCTACGAGCAGTACTTC.